The T cell receptor (beta chain) described here comes from a study of blood T cells in healthy people across ages. Total RNA was isolated from each sample in quantities of at least 5 micrograms. Combining a sample-barcoded 5' primer with a J-beta primer mix, a second PCR ran for roughly 7 to 12 cycles. TCRdb itself ran the 5' RACE reads through MiXCR, one entry per CDR3 protein. The data hold 630,000 or so distinct CDR3 sequences, with roughly 31% observed a single time. The CDR3 loop spans 15 amino acids. The V gene's germline CDR1 is LNHDA and CDR2 SQIVND (reference sequence). The V gene end was trimmed by 4 bases and the J gene end by 8 bases; junction bases not matched to a gene: 10.

The chain combines TRBV19 with TRBJ1-2; 10 nucleotides match TRBD1. This TCR was sampled from a woman over 75 in good health. Sample: blood. The CDR3 DNA is TGTGCCAGTAGTACCGCGACAGGGGGCGTCGAGGGCTACACCTTC. It codes for CASSTATGGVEGYTF.